These 8 T cell receptor beta chains came from one sample sequenced in a study of shared clonotypes between healthy human individuals. The naive CD8 subset, CD45RO-negative cells positively selected for CCR7, excluded terminally differentiated effector memory CD45RA+ cells. TCRdb's copy holds only in-frame clones and misses some; the assay was immunoSEQ multiplex PCR. Among about 700,000 clones listed, roughly 94% were seen once. Sequencing used naive CD8+ T cells sorted from blood. Every receptor here comes from a man aged 25 to 45 in good health.

The chain recombines TRBV9 with TRBJ1-5; D gene unclear. Germline V CDR1 and CDR2: SGDLS, YYNGEE. There are 14 residues in the CDR3. The ends were cut back, 4 bases at V and 5 bases at J, with 13 bases in the middle. In nucleotides, the CDR3 is TGTGCCAGCAGCACCCAACCAGGAGATCAGCCCCAGCATTTT. This gives the protein CASSTQPGDQPQHF. Filled out from reference TRBV9 and TRBJ1-5, the complete variable domain reads DSGVTQTPKHLITATGQRVTLRCSPRSGDLSVYWYQQSLDQGLQFLIQYYNGEERAKGNILERFSAQQFPDLHSELNLSSLELGDSALYFCASSTQPGDQPQHFGDGTRLSIL.

This sequence joins TRBV29-1 and TRBJ2-2; D is perhaps TRBD1 (5 bases). The CDR3 has 12 residues. The V and J ends lost 4 bases and 5 bases respectively, with 8 bases between them. The germline CDR1 and CDR2 sequences are SQVTM and ANQGSEA. The CDR3 DNA reads as TGCAGCGTTGCCAGGGATACCGGGGAGCTGTTTTTT. Protein sequence: CSVARDTGELFF.

The V call is TRBV27, the J call TRBJ2-7; D may be TRBD2 (5 bases). The CDR3 has 14 residues. Trimming removed 0 bases at V and 7 bases at J, with 13 bases between. Germline CDR1 and CDR2: MNHEY and SMNVEV (reference sequence). This chain's CDR3 is CASSLSRSTGEQYF. The DNA of the CDR3 is TGTGCCAGCAGTTTATCCCGGTCAACGGGGGAGCAGTACTTC.

The gene calls are TRBV2 and TRBJ2-1; TRBD1 is a possible D gene (5 bases). The CDR3 contains 14 residues. The germline gives CDR1 SNHLY, CDR2 FYNNEI. V gave up 3 bases and J gave up 5 bases, with 11 bases separating them. The CDR3 reads CASSEGQVDNEQFF. CDR3 bases: TGTGCCAGCAGTGAGGGGCAGGTTGACAATGAGCAGTTCTTC.

The chain carries TRBV19 and TRBJ2-4; TRBD1 aligns across 12 bases. This CDR3 has 19 residues. Losses at the gene ends were 5 bases for V and 3 bases for J; bases not matched to a gene: 14. Germline CDR1 LNHDA, CDR2 SQIVND (reference sequence). CDR3 nucleotides: TGTGCCAGTAGTCTCCTCCGGGACAGGGGGCGAGGCGTCAAAAACATTCAGTACTTC. This gives the protein CASSLLRDRGRGVKNIQYF.

The chain recombines TRBV7-6 with TRBJ2-3, with D perhaps TRBD1 (5 bases). V lost 5 bases and J 4 bases, leaving 13 bases between the germline ends. CDR3 length: 14 residues. Looked up from germline, CDR1 is SGHVS and CDR2 is FNYEAQ. CDR3 coding DNA: TGTGCCAGCAGCCGATGGGGCAGAGCAGATACGCAGTATTTT. Translation: CASSRWGRADTQYF.

The chain joins TRBV10-2 to TRBJ1-5; D call uncertain. This CDR3 is 15 amino acids long. Trimming shortened V by 0 bases and J by 3 bases, and 9 bases separated the two germline ends. Germline CDR1 and CDR2: WSHSY and SAAADI. The CDR3 is CASSESGSPNQPQHF. CDR3 nucleotide sequence: TGCGCCAGCAGTGAGTCCGGGTCCCCCAATCAGCCCCAGCATTTT.

The chain has TRBV5-1 and TRBJ1-2; TRBD1 matches 9 bases. V shed 2 bases and J 4 bases; nucleotides not matched to a gene: 6. The CDR3 has 15 amino acids. Germline CDR1 reads SGHRS; CDR2 reads YFSETQ. This CDR3 is CASSLRTGDPYGYTF. The CDR3, as DNA: TGCGCCAGCAGCTTAAGGACAGGGGATCCCTATGGCTACACCTTC.